Here is one T cell receptor beta chain with its context. Measured with immunoSEQ multiplex PCR; TCRdb has only the in-frame clones, and not every one. Here the sample spans about 190,000 clones, approximately 91% being singletons. The record originates from a study of T cell responses to AZD1222 COVID-19 vaccine. This CDR3 comprises 15 residues. Germline assignment: CDR1 MNHEY and CDR2 SMNVEV (reference sequence). The ends lost 5 bases at V and 4 bases at J; junction bases unmatched: 5. The specimen comprised peripheral blood, sampled on day 0 of AZD1222 vaccination. The rearrangement uses TRBV27 and TRBJ1-2, with 12 bases identical to TRBD1. This TCR derives from an adult in good health. CDR3 loop: CASSTGTGGGYGYTF. CDR3 in DNA: TGTGCCAGCAGTACCGGGACAGGGGGCGGCTATGGCTACACCTTC.